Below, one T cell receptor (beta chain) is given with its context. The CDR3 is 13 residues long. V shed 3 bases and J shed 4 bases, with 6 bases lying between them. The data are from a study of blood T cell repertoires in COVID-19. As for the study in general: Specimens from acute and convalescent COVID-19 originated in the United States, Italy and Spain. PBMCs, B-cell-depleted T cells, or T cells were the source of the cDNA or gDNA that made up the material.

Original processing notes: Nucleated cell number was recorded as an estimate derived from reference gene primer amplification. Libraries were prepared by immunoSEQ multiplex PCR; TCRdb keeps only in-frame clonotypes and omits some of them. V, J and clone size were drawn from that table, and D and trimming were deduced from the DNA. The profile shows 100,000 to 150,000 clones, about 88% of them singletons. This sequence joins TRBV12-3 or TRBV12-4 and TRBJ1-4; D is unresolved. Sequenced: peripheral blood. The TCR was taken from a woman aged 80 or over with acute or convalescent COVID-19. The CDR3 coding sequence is TGTGCCAGCAGTTTGTGGCTTAATGAAAAACTGTTTTTT. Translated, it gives CASSLWLNEKLFF.